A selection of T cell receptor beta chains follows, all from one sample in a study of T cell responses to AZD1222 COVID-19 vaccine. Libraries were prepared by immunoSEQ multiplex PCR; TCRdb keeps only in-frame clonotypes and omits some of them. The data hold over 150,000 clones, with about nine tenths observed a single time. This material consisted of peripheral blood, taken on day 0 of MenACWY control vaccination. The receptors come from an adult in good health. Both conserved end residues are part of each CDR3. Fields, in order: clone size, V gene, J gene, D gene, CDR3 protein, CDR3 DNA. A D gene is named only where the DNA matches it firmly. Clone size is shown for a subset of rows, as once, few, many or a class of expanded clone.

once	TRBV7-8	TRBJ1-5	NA	CASSLAQPRGLGGQPQHF	TGTGCCAGCAGCTTAGCACAACCCCGGGGGTTAGGAGGGCAGCCCCAGCATTTT
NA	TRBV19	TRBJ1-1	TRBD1	CASSLQGGGTEAFF	TGTGCCAGTAGTCTTCAAGGGGGCGGAACTGAAGCTTTCTTT
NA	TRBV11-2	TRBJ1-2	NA	CASSPETTLSTSYTF	TGTGCCAGCTCCCCGGAAACAACCCTTTCGACATCCTACACCTTC
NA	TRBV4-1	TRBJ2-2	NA	CASSRETTGNTGELFF	TGCGCCAGCAGCCGAGAAACGACAGGGAACACCGGGGAGCTGTTTTTT
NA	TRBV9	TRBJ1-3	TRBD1	CASSQTGGGSGNTIYF	TGTGCCAGCAGCCAAACAGGGGGAGGCTCTGGAAACACCATATATTTT
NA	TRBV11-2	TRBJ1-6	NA	CASSEGVRAHSPLHF	TGTGCCAGCAGCGAGGGGGTCAGGGCTCATTCACCCCTCCACTTT
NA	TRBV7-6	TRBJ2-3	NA	CASSLETDTQYF	TGTGCCAGCAGCTTAGAGACAGATACGCAGTATTTT
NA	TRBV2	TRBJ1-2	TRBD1	CASRADRGAGYTF	TGTGCCAGCAGGGCGGACAGGGGGGCTGGCTACACCTTC
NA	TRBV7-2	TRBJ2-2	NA	CASTFRVGTAGELFF	TGTGCCAGCACCTTTAGGGTAGGCACTGCAGGGGAGCTGTTTTTT
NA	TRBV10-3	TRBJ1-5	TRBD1	CAIRGTGGQPQHF	TGTGCCATCAGAGGGACAGGGGGGCAGCCCCAGCATTTT
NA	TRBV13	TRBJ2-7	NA	CASTRFKAGSNYEQYF	TGTGCCAGCACGCGGTTCAAAGCAGGTTCGAATTACGAGCAGTACTTC
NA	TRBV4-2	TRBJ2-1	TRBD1	CASRGQGAYNEQFF	TGTGCCAGCAGGGGACAGGGGGCTTACAATGAGCAGTTCTTC
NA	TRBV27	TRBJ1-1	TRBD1	CASSFKAGGYVTEAFF	TGTGCCAGCAGTTTTAAGGCAGGGGGCTATGTCACTGAAGCTTTCTTT
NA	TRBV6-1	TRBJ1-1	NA	CASSEVSPRPEAFF	TGTGCCAGCAGTGAGGTTTCTCCCCGCCCTGAAGCTTTCTTT
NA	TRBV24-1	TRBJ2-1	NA	CATGGEGGSYNEQFF	TGTGCCACCGGCGGGGAGGGGGGCTCCTACAATGAGCAGTTCTTC
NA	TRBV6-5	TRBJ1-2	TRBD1	CASTMDPGQGRRYTF	TGTGCCAGCACCATGGACCCGGGACAGGGAAGGCGCTACACCTTC
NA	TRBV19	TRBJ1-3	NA	CASSIDRLMRNTIYF	TGTGCCAGTAGTATAGATCGACTGATGAGGAACACCATATATTTT
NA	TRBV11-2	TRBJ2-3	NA	CASSLGAYSSTDTQYF	TGTGCCAGCAGCTTAGGCGCTTATTCTAGCACAGATACGCAGTATTTT
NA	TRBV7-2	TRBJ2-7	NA	CASSLDNRGDEQYF	TGTGCCAGCAGCTTAGATAACAGAGGGGACGAGCAGTACTTC
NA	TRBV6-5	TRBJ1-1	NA	CASSPQRTENTEAFF	TGTGCCAGCAGTCCCCAAAGGACAGAGAACACTGAAGCTTTCTTT
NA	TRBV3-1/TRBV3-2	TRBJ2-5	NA	CASSDYQETQYF	TGTGCCAGCAGCGACTACCAAGAGACCCAGTACTTC
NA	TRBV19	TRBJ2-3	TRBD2	CATLSSGDTDTQYF	TGTGCCACCCTCTCTAGCGGAGACACAGATACGCAGTATTTT
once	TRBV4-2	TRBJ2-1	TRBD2	CASSLIRDYDNEQFF	TGTGCCAGCAGCCTTATCCGGGACTACGACAATGAGCAGTTCTTC
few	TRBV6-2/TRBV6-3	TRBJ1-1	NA	CASSYPARGLGGSTEAFF	TGTGCCAGCAGTTACCCCGCCAGGGGTTTGGGGGGGAGCACTGAAGCTTTCTTT
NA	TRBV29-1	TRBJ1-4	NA	CSVETAGGKLFF	TGCAGCGTTGAAACGGCGGGAGGGAAACTGTTTTTT
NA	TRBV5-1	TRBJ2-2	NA	CASSPGWGDGELFF	TGCGCCAGCAGCCCCGGATGGGGCGACGGGGAGCTGTTTTTT
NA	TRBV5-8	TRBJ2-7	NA	CASTLQDSSYEQYF	TGTGCCAGCACCTTGCAGGACAGCTCCTACGAGCAGTACTTC
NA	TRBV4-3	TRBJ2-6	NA	CASSQDMAANVLTF	TGCGCCAGCAGCCAAGATATGGCGGCCAACGTCCTGACTTTC